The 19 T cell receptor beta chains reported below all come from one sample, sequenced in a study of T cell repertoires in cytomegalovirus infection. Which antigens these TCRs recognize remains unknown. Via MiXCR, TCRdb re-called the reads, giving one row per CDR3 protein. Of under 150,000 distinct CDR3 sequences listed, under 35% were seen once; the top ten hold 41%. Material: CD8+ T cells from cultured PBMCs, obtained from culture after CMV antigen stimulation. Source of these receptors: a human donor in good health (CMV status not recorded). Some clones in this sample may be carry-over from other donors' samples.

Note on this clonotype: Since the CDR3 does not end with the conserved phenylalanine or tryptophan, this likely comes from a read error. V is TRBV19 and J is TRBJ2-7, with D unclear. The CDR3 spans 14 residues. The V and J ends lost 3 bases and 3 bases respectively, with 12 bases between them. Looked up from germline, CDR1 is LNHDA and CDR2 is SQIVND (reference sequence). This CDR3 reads CASSIGSKNYEQYL. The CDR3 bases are TGTGCCAGTAGTATCGGCAGCAAGAACTACGAGCAGTACCTC.

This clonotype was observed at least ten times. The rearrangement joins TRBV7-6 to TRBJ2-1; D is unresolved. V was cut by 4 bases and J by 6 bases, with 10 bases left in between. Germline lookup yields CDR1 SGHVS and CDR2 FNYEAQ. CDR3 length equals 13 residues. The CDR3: CASSSPVGNEQFF. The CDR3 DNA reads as TGTGCCAGCAGCTCACCTGTCGGCAATGAGCAGTTCTTC.

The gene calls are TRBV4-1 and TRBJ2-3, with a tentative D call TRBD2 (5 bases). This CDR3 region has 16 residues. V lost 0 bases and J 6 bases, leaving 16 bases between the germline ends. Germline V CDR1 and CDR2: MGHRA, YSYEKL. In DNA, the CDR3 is TGCGCCAGCAGCCAAGATCTCGCGGCGGGTGGGGATACGCAGTATTTT. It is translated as CASSQDLAAGGDTQYF.

The CDR3 here is CASSLVKAVGTEAFF. As DNA, the CDR3 is TGTGCCAGCAGTTTGGTTAAGGCGGTAGGCACTGAAGCTTTCTTT. V gene TRBV27 combines with J gene TRBJ1-1, with D uncertain. CDR3 size: 15 residues. Germline V gene sequence: CDR1 MNHEY, CDR2 SMNVEV (reference sequence). The V gene lost 3 bases and the J gene lost 4 bases, with 15 bases spanning the gap.

CDR3 nucleotide sequence: TGTGCCAGCAGTCGTACAGGGGTCAATCAGCCCCAGCATTTT. It is translated as CASSRTGVNQPQHF. The chain uses TRBV12-3 or TRBV12-4 and TRBJ1-5; 7 nucleotides line up with TRBD1. V lost 5 bases, J lost 3 bases, and 4 bases stayed unmatched. This CDR3 is built from 14 residues.

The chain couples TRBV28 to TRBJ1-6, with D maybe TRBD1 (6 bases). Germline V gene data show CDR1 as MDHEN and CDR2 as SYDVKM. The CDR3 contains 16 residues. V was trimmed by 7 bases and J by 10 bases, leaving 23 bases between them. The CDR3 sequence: CASNRGWGGALSPLHF. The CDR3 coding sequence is TGTGCCAGCAACCGGGGTTGGGGGGGGGCTTTATCACCCCTCCACTTT.

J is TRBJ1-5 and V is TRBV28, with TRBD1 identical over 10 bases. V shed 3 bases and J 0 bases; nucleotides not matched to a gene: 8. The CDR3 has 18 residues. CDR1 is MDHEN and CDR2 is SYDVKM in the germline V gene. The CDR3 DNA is TGTGCCAGCAGTTTTACCTCGGACAGGGGGTCTAGCAATCAGCCCCAGCATTTT. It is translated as CASSFTSDRGSSNQPQHF.

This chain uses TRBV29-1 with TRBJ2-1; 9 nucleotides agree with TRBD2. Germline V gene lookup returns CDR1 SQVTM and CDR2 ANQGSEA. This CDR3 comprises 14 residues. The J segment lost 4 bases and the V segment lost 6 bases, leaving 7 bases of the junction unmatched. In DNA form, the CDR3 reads TGCAGCGTGGTCCCTAGCGGGGATTACAATGAGCAGTTCTTC. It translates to CSVVPSGDYNEQFF.

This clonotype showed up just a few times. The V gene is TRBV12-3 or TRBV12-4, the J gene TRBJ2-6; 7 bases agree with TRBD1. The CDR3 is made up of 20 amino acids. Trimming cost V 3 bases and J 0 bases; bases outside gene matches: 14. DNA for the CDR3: TGTGCCAGCAGTTTTTGGCTCTCGGGACAGCGCATCTCTGGGGCCAACGTCCTGACTTTC. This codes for CASSFWLSGQRISGANVLTF.

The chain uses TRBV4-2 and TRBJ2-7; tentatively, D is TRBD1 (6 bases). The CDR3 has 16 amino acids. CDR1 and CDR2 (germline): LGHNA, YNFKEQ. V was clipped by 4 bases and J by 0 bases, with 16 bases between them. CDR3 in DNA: TGTGCCAGCAGCCCGAGCAGCCAGGGGCACTCCTACGAGCAGTACTTC. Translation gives CASSPSSQGHSYEQYF.

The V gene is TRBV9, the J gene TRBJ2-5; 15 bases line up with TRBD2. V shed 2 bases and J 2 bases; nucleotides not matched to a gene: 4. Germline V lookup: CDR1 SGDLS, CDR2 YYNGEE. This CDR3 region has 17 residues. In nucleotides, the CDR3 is TGTGCCAGCAGCGTGGGACTAGCGGGGGGTCTGCAAGAGACCCAGTACTTC. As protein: CASSVGLAGGLQETQYF.

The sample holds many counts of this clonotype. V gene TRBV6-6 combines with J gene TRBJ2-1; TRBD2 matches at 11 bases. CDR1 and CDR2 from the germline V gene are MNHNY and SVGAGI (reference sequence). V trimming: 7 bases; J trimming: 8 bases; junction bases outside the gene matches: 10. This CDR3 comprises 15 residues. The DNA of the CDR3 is TGTGCCAGCATTGACACTAGCGGGGGTACAGATGAGCAGTTCTTC. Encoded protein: CASIDTSGGTDEQFF.

CDR3 in amino acids: CASSSQRGRKREQYF. The CDR3 DNA follows: TGTGCCAGCAGTTCCCAACGGGGGAGAAAAAGGGAGCAGTACTTC. The chain combines TRBV6-1 with TRBJ2-7; TRBD2 might be the D (6 bases). V shed 5 bases and J shed 7 bases, with 21 bases lying between them. In germline, CDR1 is MNHNS, CDR2 SASEGT. The CDR3 spans 15 residues.

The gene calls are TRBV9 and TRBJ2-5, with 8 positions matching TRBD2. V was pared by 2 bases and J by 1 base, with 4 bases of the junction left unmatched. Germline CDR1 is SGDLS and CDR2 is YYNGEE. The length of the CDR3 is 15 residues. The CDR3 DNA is TGTGCCAGCAGCGTGAGTAGCGGGGCCCAAGAGACCCAGTACTTC. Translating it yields CASSVSSGAQETQYF.

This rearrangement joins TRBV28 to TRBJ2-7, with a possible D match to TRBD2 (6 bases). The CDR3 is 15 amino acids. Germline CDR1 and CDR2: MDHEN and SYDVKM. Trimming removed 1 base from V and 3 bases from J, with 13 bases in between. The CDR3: CASSLYGGDYYEQYF. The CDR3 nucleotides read TGTGCCAGCAGTTTATACGGAGGGGATTACTACGAGCAGTACTTC.

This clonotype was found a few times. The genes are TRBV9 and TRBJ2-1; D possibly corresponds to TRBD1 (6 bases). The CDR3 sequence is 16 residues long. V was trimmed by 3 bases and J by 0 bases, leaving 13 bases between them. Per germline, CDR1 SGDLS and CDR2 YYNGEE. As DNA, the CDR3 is TGTGCCAGCAGCGCTTGGGACACCGACTCCTACAATGAGCAGTTCTTC. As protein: CASSAWDTDSYNEQFF.

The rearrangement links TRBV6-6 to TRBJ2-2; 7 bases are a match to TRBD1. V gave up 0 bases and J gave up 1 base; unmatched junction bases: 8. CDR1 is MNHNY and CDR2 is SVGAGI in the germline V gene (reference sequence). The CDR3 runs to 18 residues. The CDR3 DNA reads TGTGCCAGCAGTTACTCATCACTAAGGACAGGGAACACCGGGGAGCTGTTTTTT. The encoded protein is CASSYSSLRTGNTGELFF.

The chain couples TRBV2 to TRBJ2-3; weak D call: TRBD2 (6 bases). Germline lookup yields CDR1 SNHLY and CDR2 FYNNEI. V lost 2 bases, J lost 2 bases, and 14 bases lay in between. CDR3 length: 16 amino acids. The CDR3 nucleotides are TGTGCCAGCAGTGAATTGCGCGGGGAGGACACAGATACGCAGTATTTT. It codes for CASSELRGEDTDTQYF.

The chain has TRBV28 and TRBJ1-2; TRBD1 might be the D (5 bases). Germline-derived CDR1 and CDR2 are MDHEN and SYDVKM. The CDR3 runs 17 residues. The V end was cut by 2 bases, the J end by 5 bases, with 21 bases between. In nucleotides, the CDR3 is TGTGCCAGCAGTTTACCCGGGACGGTGGGGTCGGAGTATGGCTACACCTTC. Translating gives CASSLPGTVGSEYGYTF.